The source of this T cell receptor beta chain is a study of human T cells and chemical hapten exposure. Study-wide findings and caveats: In the PT1 data, expanded TCR counts showed a positive correlation with patch test score.

This CDR3 spans 18 amino acids. Per germline, CDR1 SGHRS and CDR2 YFSETQ. Losses at the gene ends were 2 bases for V and 0 bases for J; bases not matched to a gene: 5. In the authors' methods: Between roughly 20,000 and 690,600 TCRs appeared in each sample, and the median stood at 95,638. Via MiXCR, TCRdb re-called the RACE reads, giving one row per CDR3 protein. What appears here as the V and J calls and clone size reflects TCRdb's work, not the paper's. The data contain 110,000 or so distinct CDR3 sequences, less than 45% of them singletons. Stated time point: patch test 3, about 24 weeks after DPC sensitization. Treatment in this sample: therapeutic diphenylcyclopropenone sensitization with weekly scalp DPC. As to this clonotype: No antigen is known for it.

The sequencing here drew on whole blood, taken in connection with sensitization to the hapten diphenylcyclopropenone (DPC). This chain links TRBV5-1 with TRBJ2-3; 14 positions match TRBD2. This TCR came from a man between 35 and 55 years old with alopecia areata. Some clones in this sample may be carry-over from other donors' samples. The CDR3 DNA sequence: TGCGCCAGCAGCTTACTGGGACTAGCGGGAGTAAGCACAGATACGCAGTATTTT. This encodes CASSLLGLAGVSTDTQYF.